This passage covers 28 T cell receptor beta chains from one sample sequenced in a study of CD8+CD57+ T cells in acquired aplastic anemia. CD8+CD57+ cell expansion, shown by flow cytometry, had occurred in the patients selected for sequencing. TCR beta VDJ combinations and CDR3 sequences were profiled from genomic DNA. TCRdb re-called the reads with MiXCR, one entry per CDR3 protein. The top ten hold about 82% of the sample, which has tens of thousands of distinct CDR3 sequences, 70% seen once. Specimen: sorted CD4+, CD8+, or CD8+CD57+ T cells (not recorded which) from PBMCs. The source is a human donor with aplastic anemia.

The V and J genes are TRBV9 and TRBJ2-4; unclear D gene. CDR1 is SGDLS, CDR2 YYNGEE, per germline. CDR3 size: 15 residues. Trimming removed 0 bases from V and 5 bases from J, with 12 bases in between. The CDR3 bases are TGTGCCAGCAGCGTAGTTGGAAACAGAGAAAACATTCAGTACTTC. This sequence encodes CASSVVGNRENIQYF.

The CDR3 DNA reads TGTGCCAGCAGCTCTAGCGGCCCCGCAGATACGCAGTATTTT. Amino acids: CASSSSGPADTQYF. The J gene is TRBJ2-3, the V gene TRBV7-3; 7 nucleotides align to TRBD2. Trimming cost V 4 bases and J 4 bases; bases outside gene matches: 5. The CDR3 spans 14 residues. Germline CDR1 and CDR2: SGHTA and FQGTGA.

This clonotype has at least ten counts. This rearrangement joins TRBV24-1 to TRBJ1-5; perhaps TRBD1 as D (5 bases). Trimming took off 4 bases at V and 5 bases at J, with 8 bases between the two ends. The germline gives CDR1 KGHDR, CDR2 SFDVKD. The CDR3 has 13 amino acids. The CDR3 sequence: CATSDLTDQPQHF. CDR3 in DNA: TGTGCCACCAGTGACTTGACAGATCAGCCCCAGCATTTT.

This clonotype was seen only once. Sequence at one end of the junction differs from germline and may be a read error. The chain couples TRBV29-1 to TRBJ2-7; D call uncertain. The CDR3 length is 11 residues. The V gene's germline CDR1 is SQVTM and CDR2 ANQGSEA. The DNA for the CDR3 is TGCAGTGTTGTAGGTGCATACGAGCAGTACTTC. Amino acids: CSVVGAYEQYF.

The chain couples TRBV20-1 to TRBJ1-2; no definite D call. This CDR3 region has 14 residues. Germline CDR1 and CDR2: DFQATT and SNEGSKA (reference sequence). Between the trimmed V and J ends, which lost 1 base and 6 bases, there was a span of 15 bases. DNA for the CDR3: TGCAGTGCTAGAGCCCCCCGAATTTTGCATGGCTACACCTTC. Protein sequence: CSARAPRILHGYTF.

This clonotype was seen a few times. The DNA of the CDR3 is TGTGCCAGCAGCCCTCGACAGGGGGCGGTTGGCTACACCTTC. It translates to CASSPRQGAVGYTF. The genes are TRBV7-2 and TRBJ1-2, with 10 bases aligning to TRBD1. The CDR3 runs 14 residues. Germline V gives CDR1 SGHTA, CDR2 FQGNSA. After removal of 5 bases from V and 7 bases from J, the junction contained 7 bases not matched to a gene.

The chain combines TRBV19 with TRBJ1-5; D gene ambiguous. V shed 3 bases and J shed 5 bases, with 11 bases lying between them. Germline values: CDR1 LNHDA, CDR2 SQIVND (reference sequence). This CDR3 has 14 amino acids. This chain's CDR3 is CASSIRTGDQPQHF. The CDR3 region has the DNA TGTGCCAGTAGTATTCGGACCGGAGATCAGCCCCAGCATTTT.

The chain combines TRBV2 with TRBJ2-7; the D is unclear. Deletions cut 6 bases from V and 5 bases from J, with 17 bases between. Germline V gene data show CDR1 as SNHLY and CDR2 as FYNNEI. The CDR3 has 14 residues. CDR3 in DNA: TGTGCCAGCAGCCCTGGACGGTCGGTGGACGAGCAGTACTTC. It codes for CASSPGRSVDEQYF.

The chain couples TRBV7-6 to TRBJ2-2; D remains unclear. CDR1 is SGHVS and CDR2 is FNYEAQ in the germline V gene. The V and J ends lost 8 bases and 3 bases respectively, with 4 bases between them. The CDR3 consists of 11 residues. The CDR3 protein is CASLDTGELFF. The CDR3 bases are TGTGCCAGCTTGGACACCGGGGAGCTGTTTTTT.

The chain is built from TRBV20-1 and TRBJ2-7; TRBD1 or TRBD2 may be the D gene (5 bases each). The CDR3 is 14 residues long. V lost 4 bases, J lost 5 bases, and 18 bases lay in between. Germline V gene sequence: CDR1 DFQATT, CDR2 SNEGSKA (reference sequence). The CDR3 nucleotides are TGCAGTGCTAAGGGGCTCCAGGGAGTGGACGAGCAGTACTTC. Translating gives CSAKGLQGVDEQYF.

The chain has TRBV19 and TRBJ2-7; D gene uncertain. Trimming cost V 1 base and J 4 bases, with 14 bases left between them. The germline V gene encodes CDR1 LNHDA and CDR2 SQIVND (reference sequence). The CDR3 loop spans 15 amino acids. CDR3 DNA: TGTGCCAGTAGTATAGCCGTCGGAAGGATTTACGAGCAGTACTTC. It translates to CASSIAVGRIYEQYF.

This clonotype was counted once. The chain links TRBV15 to TRBJ1-1; D gene unclear. The CDR3 has 13 amino acids. Trimming cost V 1 base and J 1 base, with 4 bases left between them. CDR1 is LNHNV and CDR2 is YYDKDF in the germline V gene (reference sequence). The CDR3 bases are TGTGCCACCAGCAGAGGACCGAACACTGAAGCTTTCTTT. This sequence encodes CATSRGPNTEAFF.

The chain has TRBV3-1 and TRBJ2-7; 8 nucleotides match TRBD1. This CDR3 is 14 amino acids long. Germline loops: CDR1 LGHDT, CDR2 YNNKEL (reference sequence). The J segment lost 4 bases and the V segment lost 5 bases, leaving 7 bases of the junction unmatched. The CDR3 loop is CASSTGQGDYEQYF. The CDR3 bases are TGTGCCAGCAGCACCGGACAGGGTGATTACGAGCAGTACTTC.

J is TRBJ1-2 and V is TRBV10-1, with no clear D. There are 12 residues in the CDR3. Germline-derived CDR1 and CDR2 are WNHNN and SYGVQD (reference sequence). Deletions cut 6 bases from V and 7 bases from J, with 12 bases between. CDR3 sequence reads: CASSGESGGYTF. CDR3 DNA: TGCGCCAGCAGCGGAGAGTCAGGTGGCTACACCTTC.

V and J are TRBV15 and TRBJ2-5, with D maybe TRBD2 (5 bases). The CDR3 totals 13 residues. V lost 5 bases to trimming and J lost 1 base, with 8 bases between them. Germline V lookup: CDR1 LNHNV, CDR2 YYDKDF (reference sequence). In nucleotides, the CDR3 is TGTGCCACCAGCCGGGGTGTCCAAGAGACCCAGTACTTC. Translated: CATSRGVQETQYF.

At least ten counts were recorded for this clonotype. The chain recombines TRBV20-1 with TRBJ1-4; 10 bases align to TRBD1. J was trimmed by 4 bases and V by 0 bases; bases with no gene match: 5. Germline loops: CDR1 DFQATT, CDR2 SNEGSKA (reference sequence). This CDR3 contains 16 residues. The CDR3 DNA reads as TGCAGTGCTAGAGATACTGGGACAGGGGATAATGAAAAACTGTTTTTT. It is translated as CSARDTGTGDNEKLFF.

The chain is built from TRBV14 and TRBJ2-4; the D is unclear. Germline CDR1 SGHDN, CDR2 FVKESK. Trimming left V 1 base short and J 9 bases short, with 10 bases between. This CDR3 is 13 amino acids long. This CDR3 is CASSQGVIGIQYF. DNA for the CDR3: TGTGCCAGCAGCCAAGGTGTCATTGGCATTCAGTACTTC. Together with reference TRBV14 and TRBJ2-4, the CDR3 gives the full variable domain: EAGVTQFPSHSVIEKGQTVTLRCDPISGHDNLYWYRRVMGKEIKFLLHFVKESKQDESGMPNNRFLAERTGGTYSTLKVQPAELEDSGVYFCASSQGVIGIQYFGAGTRLSVL.

The rearrangement uses TRBV24-1 and TRBJ2-7, with 8 bases fitting TRBD1. V was clipped by 5 bases and J by 6 bases; unmatched bases: 14. CDR1 is KGHDR, CDR2 SFDVKD, per germline. The CDR3 extends over 16 amino acids. The CDR3 sequence: CATSGASRGPLSEQYF. As DNA, the CDR3 is TGTGCCACCAGTGGGGCCAGCAGGGGGCCCCTCTCCGAGCAGTACTTC.

The V gene is TRBV6-2 or TRBV6-3, the J gene TRBJ2-1; 8 positions match TRBD1. Germline V gives CDR1 MNHEY, CDR2 SVGEGT. CDR3 length equals 16 residues. The V gene end was trimmed by 0 bases and the J gene end by 6 bases; junction bases not matched to a gene: 7. CDR3 region: CASSYSPGGYRNEQFF. DNA for the CDR3: TGTGCCAGCAGTTACTCACCAGGGGGCTATCGCAATGAGCAGTTCTTC.

The genes are TRBV20-1 and TRBJ2-7; 9 nucleotides line up with TRBD1. Germline V gene data show CDR1 as DFQATT and CDR2 as SNEGSKA (reference sequence). This CDR3 is 15 amino acids long. V dropped 3 bases and J dropped 5; count of bases not matched to a gene: 11. Here the CDR3 reads CSASPGNRGPDEQYF. The CDR3 DNA reads as TGCAGTGCTAGCCCCGGGAACAGGGGGCCGGACGAGCAGTACTTC.

This clonotype has a handful of counts. The chain joins TRBV3-1 to TRBJ2-7; no clear D gene. Germline CDR1 and CDR2: LGHDT and YNNKEL (reference sequence). There are 12 residues in the CDR3. Trimming removed 0 bases from V and 2 bases from J, with 2 bases in between. The CDR3, as DNA: TGTGCCAGCAGCCAAGATCCCTACGAGCAGTACTTC. Its protein product is CASSQDPYEQYF.

The rearrangement joins TRBV10-1 to TRBJ1-5; 7 nucleotides line up with TRBD1. CDR1 and CDR2 from the germline V gene are WNHNN and SYGVQD (reference sequence). The CDR3 is made up of 14 amino acids. The V gene end was trimmed by 6 bases and the J gene end by 9 bases; junction bases not matched to a gene: 11. DNA for the CDR3: TGCGCCAGCAGGACAGGGAAGACGCAGGGGCCCCAGCATTTT. It codes for CASRTGKTQGPQHF.

The J gene is TRBJ1-5, the V gene TRBV19; D is undetermined. V shed 7 bases and J shed 8 bases, with 12 bases lying between them. The CDR3 extends over 12 amino acids. The V gene's germline CDR1 is LNHDA and CDR2 SQIVND (reference sequence). This CDR3 reads CASTEAQKPQHF. The CDR3 DNA is TGTGCCAGTACCGAGGCCCAGAAGCCCCAGCATTTT.

The table lists this clonotype with a few counts. This rearrangement joins TRBV7-2 to TRBJ2-1; no reliable D call. The CDR3 is 11 amino acids. Germline CDR1 is SGHTA and CDR2 is FQGNSA. Trimming cost V 5 bases and J 7 bases, with 6 bases left between them. CDR3 nucleotide sequence: TGTGCCAGCAGCCTACAAAATGAGCAGTTCTTC. Translation: CASSLQNEQFF.

The table lists this clonotype with many counts. The rearrangement joins TRBV20-1 to TRBJ2-7; 8 bases align to TRBD1. From germline, CDR1 is DFQATT and CDR2 SNEGSKA (reference sequence). The trim removed 0 bases at V and 3 bases at J, leaving 1 base unmatched. The CDR3 runs to 13 residues. The CDR3 is CSAREDRDYEQYF. Here the CDR3 DNA reads TGCAGTGCTAGAGAGGACAGGGACTACGAGCAGTACTTC.

The chain couples TRBV7-6 to TRBJ2-3; D ambiguous. The CDR3 covers 13 residues. From germline, CDR1 is SGHVS and CDR2 FNYEAQ. The ends were cut back, 4 bases at V and 6 bases at J, with 11 bases in the middle. This chain's CDR3 is CASSSPAWDTQYF. DNA for the CDR3: TGTGCCAGCAGCTCCCCAGCTTGGGATACGCAGTATTTT.

The chain links TRBV20-1 to TRBJ2-5; 9 bases are a match to TRBD2. The V and J ends lost 5 bases and 3 bases, in that order; junction bases with no gene match: 7. The CDR3 sequence is 14 residues long. CDR1 is DFQATT and CDR2 is SNEGSKA in the germline V gene (reference sequence). The CDR3 loop is CSAGVGLAEETQYF. The CDR3, as DNA: TGCAGTGCTGGCGTGGGACTAGCAGAAGAGACCCAGTACTTC.

V gene TRBV25-1 combines with J gene TRBJ1-1; D is perhaps TRBD1 (6 bases). This CDR3 is 14 amino acids long. V lost 5 bases and J lost 1, with 11 bases in between. The germline CDR1 and CDR2 sequences are MGHDK and SYGVNS. The CDR3 reads CASSNRARNTEAFF. The DNA of the CDR3 is TGTGCCAGCAGTAACAGGGCGAGGAACACTGAAGCTTTCTTT.